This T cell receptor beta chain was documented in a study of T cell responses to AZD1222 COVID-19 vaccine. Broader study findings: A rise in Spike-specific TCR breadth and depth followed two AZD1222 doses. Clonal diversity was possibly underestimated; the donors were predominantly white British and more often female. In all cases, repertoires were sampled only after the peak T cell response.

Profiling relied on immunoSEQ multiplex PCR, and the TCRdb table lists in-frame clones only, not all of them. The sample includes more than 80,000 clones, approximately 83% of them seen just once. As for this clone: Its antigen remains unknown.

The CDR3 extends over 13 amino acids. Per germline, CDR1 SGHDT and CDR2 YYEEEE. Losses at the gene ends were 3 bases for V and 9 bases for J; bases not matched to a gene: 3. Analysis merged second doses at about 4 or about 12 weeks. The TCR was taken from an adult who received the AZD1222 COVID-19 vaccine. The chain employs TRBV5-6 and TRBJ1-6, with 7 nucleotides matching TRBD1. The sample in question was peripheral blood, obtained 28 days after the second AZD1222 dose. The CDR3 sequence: CASSWNRGSPLHF. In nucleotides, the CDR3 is TGTGCCAGCAGCTGGAACAGGGGTTCACCCCTCCACTTT. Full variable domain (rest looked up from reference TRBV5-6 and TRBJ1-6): DAGVTQSPTHLIKTRGQQVTLRCSPKSGHDTVSWYQQALGQGPQFIFQYYEEEERQRGNFPDRFSGHQFPNYSSELNVNALLLGDSALYLCASSWNRGSPLHFGNGTRLTVT.